Listed below are T cell receptor beta chains from one sample, sequenced in a study of post-analysis software for immune sequencing data. TCRdb analysed the PCR reads with MiXCR anew, one entry per CDR3 protein. The sample consists of more than 500,000 distinct CDR3 sequences, around a third of them appearing once. The sample was blood. These receptors were obtained from a girl aged 2-17 years with multiple sclerosis. CDR3s leave out the opening cysteine and the closing phenylalanine or tryptophan. The order of the fields is V gene, J gene, D gene, CDR3 protein. A D gene is named only where the DNA matches it firmly.

V: TRBV5-5; J: TRBJ1-5; D: -; CDR3: ASSLDWDQPQH
V: TRBV3-1; J: TRBJ2-1; D: -; CDR3: ASSQIGNNNEQF
V: TRBV7-6; J: TRBJ2-5; D: TRBD2; CDR3: ATGGARGETQY
V: TRBV7-9; J: TRBJ2-6; D: -; CDR3: ASIPSGANVLT
V: TRBV29-1; J: TRBJ2-6; D: TRBD1; CDR3: SVVSDRGPNGANVLT
V: TRBV11-2; J: TRBJ2-1; D: -; CDR3: ASSLAGKQF
V: TRBV6-2/TRBV6-3; J: TRBJ2-5; D: TRBD2; CDR3: ASGEGGLAEAEY
V: TRBV6-6; J: TRBJ2-1; D: -; CDR3: ASSYSGGEYNEQF
V: TRBV10-3; J: TRBJ2-1; D: TRBD1; CDR3: AISPGQGVGNEQF
V: TRBV12-3/TRBV12-4; J: TRBJ2-4; D: TRBD1; CDR3: ASSPGQGWGKNIQY
V: TRBV19; J: TRBJ1-5; D: TRBD1; CDR3: ASSNDRALNQPQH
V: TRBV20-1; J: TRBJ2-1; D: -; CDR3: SARDHGGASPYNEQF
V: TRBV29-1; J: TRBJ1-2; D: -; CDR3: SVDPGATYGYT
V: TRBV6-1; J: TRBJ1-2; D: -; CDR3: ASSRLGTTNYGYT
V: TRBV5-1; J: TRBJ2-1; D: -; CDR3: ASSFGENNEQF
V: TRBV12-3/TRBV12-4; J: TRBJ1-5; D: -; CDR3: ASSLLLDRNQPQH
V: TRBV6-6; J: TRBJ1-5; D: -; CDR3: ASSYRPRGDQPQH
V: TRBV5-5; J: TRBJ2-1; D: -; CDR3: ASSLPANNEQF
V: TRBV2; J: TRBJ1-2; D: TRBD1; CDR3: ASSVQDRGIYGYT
V: TRBV25-1; J: TRBJ2-7; D: TRBD1; CDR3: ASSEYGTGSSYEQY
V: TRBV28; J: TRBJ2-6; D: -; CDR3: ASSLFAGGANVLT
V: TRBV11-2; J: -; D: -; CDR3: ASSTGTLVEQY
V: TRBV29-1; J: TRBJ2-5; D: -; CDR3: SVDSTQY
V: TRBV6-5; J: TRBJ1-5; D: -; CDR3: AKVERGNQPQH